The rows below give T cell receptor beta chains drawn from one sample of a study of blood T cell repertoires in COVID-19. Clones were sequenced by immunoSEQ multiplex PCR, and TCRdb holds only the in-frame ones, with some missing. The sample lists roughly 500,000 clones; about 88% were seen once. The sample consisted of peripheral blood. The receptor set was obtained from a man younger than 35 with COVID-19, enrolled during active disease. Both conserved end residues are part of each CDR3. Fields, in order: J gene, D gene, clone size, CDR3 length, V gene, CDR3 DNA, CDR3 protein. D genes are given only for firm matches. A clone size is listed for some rows: how often the clone was seen (once, few, many), or a class if it is expanded.

TRBJ2-3 | TRBD1 | NA | 16 | TRBV7-2 | TGTGCCAGCAGCTCTAGTAGGGGGCGAAACACAGATACGCAGTATTTT | CASSSSRGRNTDTQYF
TRBJ2-4 | NA | once | 13 | TRBV3-1/TRBV3-2 | TGTGCCAGCAGCCAAGATAGGGGGGGCATTCAGTACTTC | CASSQDRGGIQYF
TRBJ1-2 | TRBD1 | NA | 17 | TRBV10-3 | TGTGCCATCAGTGACTATGGGACGGGACAGGGGGCCGGTGGCTACACCTTC | CAISDYGTGQGAGGYTF
TRBJ2-7 | NA | NA | 13 | TRBV25-1 | TGTGCCAGCAGTGGCGCGGGTTCCTACGAGCAGTACTTC | CASSGAGSYEQYF
TRBJ2-7 | TRBD2 | NA | 14 | TRBV2 | TGTGCCAGCCGGGGACTAGCGGACTCCTACGAGCAGTACTTC | CASRGLADSYEQYF
TRBJ2-5 | TRBD2 | NA | 16 | TRBV4-2 | TGTGCCAGCAGCCAAGGCGGGGGGGCTGGGAGTAAGACCCAGTACTTC | CASSQGGGAGSKTQYF
TRBJ2-5 | TRBD2 | NA | 14 | TRBV2 | TGTGCCAGCAACCGAGCGGGAGGTCAAGAGACCCAGTACTTC | CASNRAGGQETQYF
TRBJ2-7 | NA | few | 14 | TRBV6-5 | TGTGCCAGCAACAGGGGGGGGGCCTCCTACGAGCAGTACTTC | CASNRGGASYEQYF
TRBJ1-6 | NA | few | 13 | TRBV5-6 | TGTGCCAGCAGCTTGAGCTTGAATTCACCCCTCCACTTT | CASSLSLNSPLHF
TRBJ2-7 | TRBD2 | NA | 18 | TRBV11-2 | TGTGCCAGCAGCTTACATCGGAGGGGACTAGCCGAAACCTACGAGCAGTACTTC | CASSLHRRGLAETYEQYF
TRBJ1-1 | NA | NA | 13 | TRBV24-1 | TGTGCCACCAGGAGGTCCGCCGCGGGTGAAGCTTTCTTT | CATRRSAAGEAFF
TRBJ1-2 | TRBD1 | NA | 17 | TRBV27 | TGTGCCAGCAGTCCGACCCCCCCGGGACAGGGTAACTATGGCTACACCTTC | CASSPTPPGQGNYGYTF
TRBJ1-2 | NA | NA | 13 | TRBV6-6 | TGTGCCAGCAGCGGATATTCGAAGCGAGGCTACACCTTC | CASSGYSKRGYTF
TRBJ2-1 | TRBD2 | once | 21 | TRBV24-1 | TGTGCCACCAGTGACCGAAGACTAGCGGGAGGGGGAAAGGTGGTCTACAATGAGCAGTTCTTC | CATSDRRLAGGGKVVYNEQFF
TRBJ2-5 | TRBD2 | NA | 14 | TRBV18 | TGTGCCAGCTCTCCCAGCCGGGGGGAGGAGACCCAGTACTTC | CASSPSRGEETQYF
TRBJ1-2 | NA | NA | 14 | TRBV13 | TGTGCCAGCAGCTTAGGGACAAGTAACTATGGCTACACCTTC | CASSLGTSNYGYTF
TRBJ2-1 | NA | NA | 13 | TRBV11-2 | TGTGCCAGCAGCTTAGGACAGAACAATGAGCAGTTCTTC | CASSLGQNNEQFF
TRBJ1-2 | TRBD1 | NA | 15 | TRBV30 | TGTGCCTGCATCTGGGGCAGGGGGCGTACCTATGGCTACACCTTC | CACIWGRGRTYGYTF
TRBJ2-2 | NA | NA | 16 | TRBV28 | TGTGCCAGCAGTTTTCAGGACACCCAGAACACCGGGGAGCTGTTTTTT | CASSFQDTQNTGELFF
TRBJ1-1 | NA | NA | 13 | TRBV5-6 | TGTGCCAGCACCCTCGGCAGGGCCACTGAAGCTTTCTTT | CASTLGRATEAFF
TRBJ2-7 | NA | NA | 14 | TRBV10-1 | TGCGCCAGCAGTGCCGGGGGTTCCTCCTACGAGCAGTACTTC | CASSAGGSSYEQYF
TRBJ2-4 | TRBD1 | NA | 15 | TRBV28 | TGTGCCAGCAGTCCCACAGGGGTAACGGGAAACATTCAGTACTTC | CASSPTGVTGNIQYF
TRBJ2-1 | NA | NA | 14 | TRBV11-2 | TGTGCCAGCAGTCAGGGTTCTAGGTACAATGAGCAGTTCTTC | CASSQGSRYNEQFF
TRBJ2-1 | TRBD2 | NA | 15 | TRBV7-2 | TGTGCCAGCAGCTTATGGACTAGCGGGCTCAATGAGCAGTTCTTC | CASSLWTSGLNEQFF
TRBJ2-3 | TRBD2 | NA | 15 | TRBV7-2 | TGTGCCAGCAGGAAAGCTAGCGGGAGCACAGATACGCAGTATTTT | CASRKASGSTDTQYF
TRBJ2-2 | NA | NA | 16 | TRBV15 | TGTGCCACCGGGGCCCCCTCGGGACTTCTTTCCGGGGAGCTGTTTTTT | CATGAPSGLLSGELFF
TRBJ1-1 | NA | NA | 9 | TRBV20-1 | TGCAGTGCTCAGGGTACGGCTTTCTTT | CSAQGTAFF
TRBJ2-1 | TRBD2 | NA | 17 | TRBV5-4 | TGTGCCAGCAGCAGGCCATTAGCGGGAGGGGGATACAATGAGCAGTTCTTC | CASSRPLAGGGYNEQFF
TRBJ2-4 | TRBD2 | NA | 16 | TRBV4-2 | TGTGCCAGCAGCCGGGAAAGCGGGAGAGGGGTGAACATTCAGTACTTC | CASSRESGRGVNIQYF
TRBJ2-3 | TRBD1 | NA | 16 | TRBV27 | TGTGCCAGCAGTTTACTAGGGGGCCCTAGCACAGATACGCAGTATTTT | CASSLLGGPSTDTQYF
TRBJ1-1 | TRBD1 | once | 16 | TRBV27 | TGTGCCAGCAAAACTATGGGACAGGGCAAGAACACTGAAGCTTTCTTT | CASKTMGQGKNTEAFF
TRBJ1-4 | NA | NA | 14 | TRBV19 | TGTGCCAGTAGCTCGGGGGAGGCTAATGAAAAACTGTTTTTT | CASSSGEANEKLFF
TRBJ1-5 | NA | NA | 13 | TRBV6-5 | TGTGCCAGCAGGGCCACAGGGTACCAGCCCCAGCATTTT | CASRATGYQPQHF
TRBJ1-1 | TRBD1 | NA | 15 | TRBV10-3 | TGTGCCATCAGTGAGAGGGACAGGGGGAACACTGAAGCTTTCTTT | CAISERDRGNTEAFF
TRBJ1-4 | NA | once | 16 | TRBV7-9 | TGTGCCAGCAGCGGGGGTAGAGGAGCAACTAATGAAAAACTGTTTTTT | CASSGGRGATNEKLFF
TRBJ2-7 | NA | NA | 15 | TRBV9 | TGTGCCAGCAGCGTAGGGCCAGGGGACTCCTACGAGCAGTACTTC | CASSVGPGDSYEQYF
TRBJ1-5 | NA | NA | 15 | TRBV5-4 | TGTGCCAGCAGCTCGGGACTGCCCGGCAATCAGCCCCAGCATTTT | CASSSGLPGNQPQHF
TRBJ2-7 | NA | NA | 13 | TRBV12-3/TRBV12-4 | TGTGCCAGCCTGGGTCAGGCTTGGGACGAGCAGTACTTC | CASLGQAWDEQYF
TRBJ2-7 | NA | NA | 11 | TRBV6-5 | TGTGCAACCTCGTTAGCTTACGAGCAGTACTTC | CATSLAYEQYF
TRBJ1-3 | NA | NA | 14 | TRBV14 | TGTGCCAGCAGCCTCAGGACAGTTGGAAACACCATATATTTT | CASSLRTVGNTIYF
TRBJ2-1 | TRBD2 | NA | 17 | TRBV5-4 | TGTGCCAGCAGCGGATGGACCGGGGAGCGGGGGTACAATGAGCAGTTCTTC | CASSGWTGERGYNEQFF
TRBJ2-7 | TRBD2 | NA | 14 | TRBV15 | TGTGCCACCAGTAGGGTAGCGGGTCCCTACGAGCAGTACTTC | CATSRVAGPYEQYF
TRBJ1-4 | TRBD1 | NA | 17 | TRBV3-1/TRBV3-2 | TGTGCCAGCAGCTCCCGGACAGGGCATGCAACTAATGAAAAACTGTTTTTT | CASSSRTGHATNEKLFF
TRBJ1-1 | NA | NA | 13 | TRBV12-3/TRBV12-4 | TGTGCCAGCAGTTGGGGCGGTGGCACTGAAGCTTTCTTT | CASSWGGGTEAFF
TRBJ2-7 | NA | NA | 14 | TRBV5-5 | TGTGCCAGCAGCGGCGGGGCCCAACACTACGAGCAGTACTTC | CASSGGAQHYEQYF
TRBJ1-2 | TRBD1 | few | 15 | TRBV19 | TGTGCCAGTAGAGTGTTGGGACAGGGACATGATGGCTACACCTTC | CASRVLGQGHDGYTF
TRBJ1-6 | TRBD1 | NA | 14 | TRBV2 | TGTGCCAGCGGAAGGGACAGGGGGAATTCACCCCTCCACTTT | CASGRDRGNSPLHF
TRBJ2-7 | TRBD2 | NA | 15 | TRBV3-1/TRBV3-2 | TGTGCCAGCAGCTCGAGCGGGGGGGCCCCCTACGAGCAGTACTTC | CASSSSGGAPYEQYF
TRBJ1-1 | TRBD1 | NA | 15 | TRBV5-1 | TGCGCCAGCAGCTCCTGGACAGGGGTAAACACTGAAGCTTTCTTT | CASSSWTGVNTEAFF
TRBJ2-7 | NA | NA | 13 | TRBV5-1 | TGCGCCAGCAGCTTCAACATCGCCTACGAGCAGTACTTC | CASSFNIAYEQYF
TRBJ2-6 | NA | NA | 18 | TRBV27 | TGTGCCAGCAGTTTTCGAGGAAGAGGGGGATCTGGGGCCAACGTCCTGACTTTC | CASSFRGRGGSGANVLTF
TRBJ2-1 | TRBD2 | NA | 16 | TRBV5-6 | TGTGCCAGCATCCTCCTGACTAGCCCTCCCTACAATGAGCAGTTCTTC | CASILLTSPPYNEQFF
TRBJ2-1 | TRBD2 | NA | 16 | TRBV24-1 | TGTGCCACCAGTGACCTAGCGGGAGGCACCTACAATGAGCAGTTCTTC | CATSDLAGGTYNEQFF
TRBJ2-4 | NA | NA | 16 | TRBV21-1 | TGTGCCAGCACCAAAGGAATACTAGCGGGAATAAACATTCAGTACTTC | CASTKGILAGINIQYF
TRBJ1-1 | TRBD1 | NA | 13 | TRBV5-1 | TGCGCCAGCAGGAGACAGGGGAACACTGAAGCTTTCTTT | CASRRQGNTEAFF